This T cell receptor beta chain appears in the sequencing data of a study of blood T cell repertoires in COVID-19 (dated by TCRdb to 2018 to 2020). Study-wide context: Samples covering the acute and convalescent phases of COVID-19 were provided by collaborators in the United States, Italy and Spain. The material from the prospective study consisted of cDNA or gDNA derived from T cells, B-cell-depleted T cells, or PBMCs. Deeply sampled blood TCRbeta repertoires from subjects exposed to, actively infected with, or recovered from COVID-19 were included in the dataset. The repertoires were released in a freely available public database intended as a resource for research on the immune response to SARS-CoV-2. Samples came from the ongoing ImmuneRACE study (first 160 participants) plus 1,254 subjects from 6 global collaborators. Sample metadata almost always included a de-identified subject ID, COVID-19 status, age in years and sex. Where available, HLA class I and class II types were obtained from metadata supplied by the sample provider rather than from assay-based typing.

The paper's findings and limits, for the study overall: The amount of clinical and demographic metadata varied by source and participant and was provided uncurated.

Whole blood was collected in K2EDTA tubes by collaborating institutions according to the institutions' own protocols. For TCRbeta analysis, collaborators shipped samples in one of three forms: frozen whole blood, isolated PBMCs, or DNA extracted from either of those sample types. TCRbeta CDR3 regions were amplified from genomic DNA by means of the immunoSEQ Assay, a bias-controlled multiplex PCR. As for the authors' bioinformatics: The number of nucleated cells in each sample was estimated by amplification of reference gene primers within the assay. To quantify the absolute abundance of each unique TCRbeta CDR3 rearrangement, sequence reads were collapsed and filtered. For each sample, productive Simpson clonality was calculated by taking the square root of Simpson's diversity index across productive rearrangements. TCRdb took over this immuneACCESS table, retaining in-frame rearrangements with V and J assigned. Such tables are incomplete; in checked studies, under half of the missing clones stem from an unresolved V gene, and the remainder is unexplained. V and J calls and clone size are those listed in that table; D and trimming were worked out from the DNA. For this sample there are roughly 180,000 clones; 86% appear just once. The ten largest clones represent almost 1% of the sample.

Spanning cysteine to phenylalanine, the CDR3 consists of 17 amino acids. The kept DNA is CDR3 alone, 51 bases in frame from the first base. CDR1 and CDR2 (LGHDT, YNNKEL) derive from the germline V gene (reference sequence). V ends up 0 bases short and J 7 bases short, with an unmatched junction base count of 8. This clone showed up just once. No cognate antigen has been identified for it. It has no much larger one-base neighbor in the sample; base qualities were not kept. The sequenced sample consisted of peripheral blood. The receptor comes from a man in his late teens or twenties with acute or convalescent COVID-19. The chain is assembled from TRBV3-1 (or the pseudogene TRBV3-2) and TRBJ2-2; 10 central bases correspond to TRBD2. The CDR3 region: CASSQDGLAGVVGELFF. The bases read TGTGCCAGCAGCCAAGACGGGCTAGCGGGGGTAGTCGGGGAGCTGTTTTTT.